The rows below give T cell receptor beta chains drawn from one sample of a study of blood T cell repertoires in COVID-19. The assay was immunoSEQ multiplex PCR, and TCRdb's table has in-frame clones only and misses some. This table has about 300,000 clones, 70% to 90% appearing once. Sequenced sample: PBMCs or T cells enriched from blood (not recorded which). The receptor set was obtained from a woman aged 25 to 39 who had recovered from COVID-19. CDR3s include the opening cysteine and the closing phenylalanine or tryptophan. D genes are given only for firm matches. Expanded clones are given a class, and other clones once, few, many or no size at all.

v_gene: TRBV9; len: 13; j_gene: TRBJ2-1; d_gene: TRBD1; abundance: .; CDR3aa: CASGQGPFNEQFF; CDR3nt: TGTGCCAGCGGACAGGGTCCCTTCAATGAGCAGTTCTTC
v_gene: TRBV7-2; len: 17; j_gene: TRBJ2-1; d_gene: TRBD2; abundance: .; CDR3aa: CASSPPWTSGRLNEQFF; CDR3nt: TGTGCCAGCAGCCCCCCCTGGACTAGCGGGAGACTCAATGAGCAGTTCTTC
v_gene: TRBV14; len: 15; j_gene: TRBJ2-7; d_gene: TRBD1; abundance: .; CDR3aa: CASSSRGSHSYEQYF; CDR3nt: TGTGCCAGCAGCTCCAGGGGGTCACACTCCTACGAGCAGTACTTC
v_gene: TRBV5-1; len: 13; j_gene: TRBJ2-7; d_gene: TRBD1; abundance: .; CDR3aa: CASRAGTGIEQYF; CDR3nt: TGCGCCAGCAGGGCCGGGACAGGGATCGAGCAGTACTTC
v_gene: TRBV5-4; len: 13; j_gene: TRBJ1-2; d_gene: TRBD1; abundance: .; CDR3aa: CASSGTVPGDYTF; CDR3nt: TGTGCCAGCAGCGGGACAGTCCCAGGCGACTACACCTTC
v_gene: TRBV4-2; len: 16; j_gene: TRBJ2-5; d_gene: .; abundance: .; CDR3aa: CASSPTGVGGSETQYF; CDR3nt: TGTGCCAGCAGCCCGACGGGGGTTGGGGGTTCGGAGACCCAGTACTTC
v_gene: TRBV4-1; len: 15; j_gene: TRBJ2-7; d_gene: TRBD1; abundance: .; CDR3aa: CASSQGTGYSYEQYF; CDR3nt: TGCGCCAGCAGCCAGGGGACAGGTTATTCCTACGAGCAGTACTTC
v_gene: TRBV30; len: 11; j_gene: TRBJ1-2; d_gene: .; abundance: .; CDR3aa: CAWSGAERYTF; CDR3nt: TGTGCCTGGAGTGGGGCCGAACGCTACACCTTC
v_gene: TRBV7-9; len: 10; j_gene: TRBJ2-1; d_gene: .; abundance: .; CDR3aa: CAWRDNEQFF; CDR3nt: TGTGCCTGGAGGGACAATGAGCAGTTCTTC
v_gene: TRBV7-9; len: 14; j_gene: TRBJ1-2; d_gene: TRBD1; abundance: .; CDR3aa: CASSRGQGIAGYTF; CDR3nt: TGTGCCAGCAGCCGGGGACAGGGGATAGCTGGCTACACCTTC
v_gene: TRBV4-3; len: 15; j_gene: TRBJ1-1; d_gene: .; abundance: .; CDR3aa: CASSQGVGGNTEAFF; CDR3nt: TGCGCCAGCAGCCAAGGTGTGGGGGGGAACACTGAAGCTTTCTTT
v_gene: TRBV7-8; len: 12; j_gene: TRBJ2-2; d_gene: .; abundance: .; CDR3aa: CASSPSLGELFF; CDR3nt: TGTGCCAGCAGCCCCAGTCTCGGGGAGCTGTTTTTT
v_gene: TRBV7-2; len: 14; j_gene: TRBJ1-1; d_gene: TRBD1; abundance: few; CDR3aa: CASSIDRGRTEAFF; CDR3nt: TGTGCCAGCAGCATTGACAGGGGGCGGACTGAAGCTTTCTTT
v_gene: TRBV6-5; len: 13; j_gene: TRBJ1-1; d_gene: TRBD1; abundance: .; CDR3aa: CASSDRGGTEAFF; CDR3nt: TGTGCCAGCAGCGACAGGGGGGGCACTGAAGCTTTCTTT
v_gene: TRBV5-1; len: 14; j_gene: TRBJ2-1; d_gene: .; abundance: .; CDR3aa: CASSLGGLPNEQFF; CDR3nt: TGCGCCAGCAGCTTGGGGGGACTGCCGAATGAGCAGTTCTTC
v_gene: TRBV10-3; len: 17; j_gene: TRBJ1-3; d_gene: .; abundance: .; CDR3aa: CAISEGPSGGRGNTIYF; CDR3nt: TGTGCCATCAGTGAGGGTCCGTCGGGCGGGAGGGGAAACACCATATATTTT
v_gene: TRBV7-6; len: 14; j_gene: TRBJ1-2; d_gene: TRBD1; abundance: .; CDR3aa: CASSRGTGESGYTF; CDR3nt: TGTGCCAGCAGCCGCGGGACAGGGGAATCTGGCTACACCTTC
v_gene: TRBV6-5; len: 14; j_gene: TRBJ1-2; d_gene: TRBD1; abundance: .; CDR3aa: CASRANRDSVSYTF; CDR3nt: TGTGCCAGCAGGGCTAACAGGGACAGCGTTTCCTACACCTTC
v_gene: TRBV5-4; len: 15; j_gene: TRBJ2-1; d_gene: .; abundance: .; CDR3aa: CASSLRTAFHNEQFF; CDR3nt: TGTGCCAGCAGCTTGAGGACAGCCTTCCACAATGAGCAGTTCTTC
v_gene: TRBV9; len: 14; j_gene: TRBJ2-1; d_gene: .; abundance: .; CDR3aa: CASSGGGAYNEQFF; CDR3nt: TGTGCCAGCAGCGGAGGGGGGGCTTACAATGAGCAGTTCTTC
v_gene: TRBV4-1; len: 15; j_gene: TRBJ1-4; d_gene: .; abundance: .; CDR3aa: CASSQEGRANEKLFF; CDR3nt: TGCGCCAGCAGCCAAGAAGGGAGGGCTAATGAAAAACTGTTTTTT
v_gene: TRBV19; len: 15; j_gene: TRBJ1-2; d_gene: TRBD1; abundance: .; CDR3aa: CASSIAGTGGYGYTF; CDR3nt: TGTGCCAGTAGTATAGCCGGGACAGGGGGCTATGGCTACACCTTC
v_gene: TRBV5-5; len: 15; j_gene: TRBJ2-7; d_gene: TRBD1; abundance: .; CDR3aa: CASSPWRQGVDEQYF; CDR3nt: TGTGCCAGCAGCCCCTGGCGACAGGGAGTAGACGAGCAGTACTTC